The present T cell receptor beta chain was sequenced within a study of shared clonotypes between healthy human individuals. Study-wide context: CD4 naive cells filled three plates per donor, CD4 memory three, CD8 naive two and CD8 memory one.

In the case of this clone: Its antigen is currently unknown.

Profiled with immunoSEQ multiplex PCR; TCRdb holds only in-frame clones, not every one. The sample has roughly 2.5 million clones; roughly 92% are singletons. Splitting the CD4+ cells yielded a CD45RA+ naive subset and a CD45RA-negative memory subset. Study results and caveats: For naive CD4 cells, roughly 5% of clonotypes were shared across a handful of donors.

Deletions cut 6 bases from V and 1 base from J, with 16 bases between. The CDR3 sequence is 17 residues long. The germline V gene encodes CDR1 SNHLY and CDR2 FYNNEI. The clonotype was recovered from a man aged 18-30 years in good health. V is TRBV2 and J is TRBJ1-6; D is unresolved. The sequenced material came from naive CD4+ T cells sorted from blood. Subset: CD45RA+ positively selected. The CDR3 loop is CASRVGIGGSYNSPLHF. The CDR3 region has the DNA TGTGCCAGCAGAGTGGGGATTGGTGGTTCCTATAATTCACCCCTCCACTTT.